The present T cell receptor beta chain was sequenced within a study of cytomegalovirus exposure and HLA in healthy donors. Primers: 60 Vbeta forward and 13 Jbeta reverse. The method was immunoSEQ multiplex PCR; TCRdb's version includes in-frame clones alone and lacks a portion of them. The sample yields roughly 160,000 clones, roughly 70% seen once. Per the germline V gene, CDR1 is SGHDT and CDR2 is YYEEEE. The CDR3 is 13 residues long. The trim removed 3 bases at V and 7 bases at J, leaving 3 bases unmatched. The chain uses TRBV5-6 and TRBJ1-5, with 8 bases that match TRBD1. Specimen: PBMCs. This sequence originates from a girl aged 10-17 years in good health and CMV-seronegative. The CDR3 coding sequence is TGTGCCAGCAGCTGGGGACAGGACCAGCCCCAGCATTTT. Translation: CASSWGQDQPQHF.